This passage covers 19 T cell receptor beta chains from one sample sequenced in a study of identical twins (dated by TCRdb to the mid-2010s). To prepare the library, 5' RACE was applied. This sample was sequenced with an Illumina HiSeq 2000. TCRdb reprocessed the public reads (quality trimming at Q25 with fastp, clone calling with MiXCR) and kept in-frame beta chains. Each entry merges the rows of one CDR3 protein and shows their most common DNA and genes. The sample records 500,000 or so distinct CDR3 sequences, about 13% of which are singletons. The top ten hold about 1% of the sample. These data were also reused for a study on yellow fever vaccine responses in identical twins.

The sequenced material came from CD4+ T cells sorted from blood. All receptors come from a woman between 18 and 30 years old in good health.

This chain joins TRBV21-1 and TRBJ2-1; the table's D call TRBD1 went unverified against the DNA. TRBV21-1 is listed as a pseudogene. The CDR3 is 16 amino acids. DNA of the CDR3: TGTGCCAGCAGCAAAGCGGGGGACAGGGGGCGCGTTGAGCAGTTCTTC. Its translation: CASSKAGDRGRVEQFF.

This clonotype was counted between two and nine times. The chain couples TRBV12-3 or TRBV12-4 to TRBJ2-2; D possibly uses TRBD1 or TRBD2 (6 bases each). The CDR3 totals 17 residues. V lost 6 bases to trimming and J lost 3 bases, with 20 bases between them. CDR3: CASSARGRSLDTGELFF. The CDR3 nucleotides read TGTGCCAGCAGCGCCCGGGGGCGATCCCTAGACACCGGGGAGCTGTTTTTT.

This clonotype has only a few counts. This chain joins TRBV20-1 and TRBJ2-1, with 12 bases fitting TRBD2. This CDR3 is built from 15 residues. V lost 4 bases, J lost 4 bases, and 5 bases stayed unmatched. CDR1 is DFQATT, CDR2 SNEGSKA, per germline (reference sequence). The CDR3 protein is CSAIPTSGRYNEQFF. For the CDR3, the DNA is TGCAGTGCTATACCCACTAGCGGGAGGTACAATGAGCAGTTCTTC.

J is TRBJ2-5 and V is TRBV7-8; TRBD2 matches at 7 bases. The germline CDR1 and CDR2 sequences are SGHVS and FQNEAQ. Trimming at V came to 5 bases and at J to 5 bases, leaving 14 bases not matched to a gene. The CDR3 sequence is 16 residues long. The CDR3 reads CASSAMGIARGETQYF. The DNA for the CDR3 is TGTGCCAGCAGCGCGATGGGGATAGCGCGGGGGGAGACCCAGTACTTC.

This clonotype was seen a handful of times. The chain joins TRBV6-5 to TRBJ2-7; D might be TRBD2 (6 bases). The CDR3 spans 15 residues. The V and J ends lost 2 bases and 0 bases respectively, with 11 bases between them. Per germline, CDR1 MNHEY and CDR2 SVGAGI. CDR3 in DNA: TGTGCCAGCAGTTACGTGCGGGACCCCTCCTACGAGCAGTACTTC. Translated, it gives CASSYVRDPSYEQYF.

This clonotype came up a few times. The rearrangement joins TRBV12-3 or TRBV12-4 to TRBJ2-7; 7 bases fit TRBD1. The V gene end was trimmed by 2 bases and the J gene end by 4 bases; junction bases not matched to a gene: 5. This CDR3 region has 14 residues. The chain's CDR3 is CASSLRGGGYEQYF. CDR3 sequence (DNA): TGTGCCAGCAGTTTAAGAGGGGGCGGGTACGAGCAGTACTTC.

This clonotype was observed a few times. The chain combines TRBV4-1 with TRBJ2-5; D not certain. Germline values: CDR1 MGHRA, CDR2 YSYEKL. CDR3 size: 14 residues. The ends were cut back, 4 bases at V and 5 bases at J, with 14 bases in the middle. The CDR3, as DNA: TGCGCCAGCAGCCCCCTCGGCGGCGCGGAGACCCAGTACTTC. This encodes CASSPLGGAETQYF.

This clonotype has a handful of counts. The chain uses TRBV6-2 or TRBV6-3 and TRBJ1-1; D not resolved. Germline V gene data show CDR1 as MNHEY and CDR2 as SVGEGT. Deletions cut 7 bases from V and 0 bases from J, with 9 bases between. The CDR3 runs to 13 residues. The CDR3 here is CASKEALNTEAFF. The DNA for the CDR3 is TGTGCCAGCAAGGAGGCCTTGAACACTGAAGCTTTCTTT.

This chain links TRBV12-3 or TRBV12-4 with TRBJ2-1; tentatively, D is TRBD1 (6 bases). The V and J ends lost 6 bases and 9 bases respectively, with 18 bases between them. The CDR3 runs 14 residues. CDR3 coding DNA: TGTGCCAGCAGGGAGAGTCAGGGGCCCGGTGAGCAGTTCTTC. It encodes CASRESQGPGEQFF.

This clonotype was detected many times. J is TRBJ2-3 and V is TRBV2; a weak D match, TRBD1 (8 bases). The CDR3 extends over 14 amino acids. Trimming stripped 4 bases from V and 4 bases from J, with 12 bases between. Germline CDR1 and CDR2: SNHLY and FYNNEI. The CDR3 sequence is CASSVQGGPDTQYF. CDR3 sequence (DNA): TGTGCCAGCAGTGTACAGGGGGGGCCAGATACGCAGTATTTT.

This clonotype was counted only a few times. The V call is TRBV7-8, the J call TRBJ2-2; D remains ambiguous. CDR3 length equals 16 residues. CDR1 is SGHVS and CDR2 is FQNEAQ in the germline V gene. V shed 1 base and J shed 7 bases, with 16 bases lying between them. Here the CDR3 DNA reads TGTGCCAGCAGCTTAGTGGCCTCCCCCTTGGGCGGGGAGCTGTTTTTT. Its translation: CASSLVASPLGGELFF.

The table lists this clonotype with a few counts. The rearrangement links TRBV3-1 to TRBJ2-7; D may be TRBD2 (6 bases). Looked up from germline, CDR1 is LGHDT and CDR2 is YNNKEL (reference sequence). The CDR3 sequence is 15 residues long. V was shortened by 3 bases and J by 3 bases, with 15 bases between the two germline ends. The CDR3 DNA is TGTGCCAGCAGCCACCAAGGAGGGATGATCTACGAGCAGTACTTC. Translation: CASSHQGGMIYEQYF.

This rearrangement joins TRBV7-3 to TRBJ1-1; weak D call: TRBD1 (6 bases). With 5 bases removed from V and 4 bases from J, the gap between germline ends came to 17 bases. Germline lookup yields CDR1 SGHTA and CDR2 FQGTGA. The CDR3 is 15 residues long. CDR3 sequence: CASSLQPDRTTEAFF. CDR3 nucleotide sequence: TGTGCCAGCAGCCTACAACCCGACAGGACCACTGAAGCTTTCTTT.

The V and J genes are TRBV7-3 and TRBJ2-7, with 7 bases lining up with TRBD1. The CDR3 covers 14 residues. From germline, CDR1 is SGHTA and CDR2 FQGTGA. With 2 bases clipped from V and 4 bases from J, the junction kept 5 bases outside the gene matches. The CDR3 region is CASSLYGTEYEQYF. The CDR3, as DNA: TGTGCCAGCAGCTTATATGGGACAGAGTACGAGCAGTACTTC. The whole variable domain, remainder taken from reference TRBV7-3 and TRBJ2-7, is GAGVSQTPSNKVTEKGKYVELRCDPISGHTALYWYRQSLGQGPEFLIYFQGTGAADDSGLPNDRFFAVRPEGSVSTLKIQRTERGDSAVYLCASSLYGTEYEQYFGPGTRLTVT.

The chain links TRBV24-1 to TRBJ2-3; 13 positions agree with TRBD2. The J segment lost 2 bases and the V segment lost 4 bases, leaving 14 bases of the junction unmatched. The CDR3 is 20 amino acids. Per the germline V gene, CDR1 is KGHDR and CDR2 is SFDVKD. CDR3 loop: CATSDPGLAGSWVNTDTQYF. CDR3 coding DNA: TGTGCCACCAGTGACCCGGGACTAGCGGGATCTTGGGTGAACACAGATACGCAGTATTTT.

The CDR3 DNA reads as TGTGCCAGCAGTTATTCTGAACTAGCGGGAGGCGAGCAGTACTTC. Its translation: CASSYSELAGGEQYF. The chain combines TRBV6-2 or TRBV6-3 with TRBJ2-7; 12 bases match TRBD2. Germline V CDR1 and CDR2: MNHEY, SVGEGT. The CDR3 runs 15 residues. After removal of 3 bases from V and 6 bases from J, the junction contained 6 bases not matched to a gene.

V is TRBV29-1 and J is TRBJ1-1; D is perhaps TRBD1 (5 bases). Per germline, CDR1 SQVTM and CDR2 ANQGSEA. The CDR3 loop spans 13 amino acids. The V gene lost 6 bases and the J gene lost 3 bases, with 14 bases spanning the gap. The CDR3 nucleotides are TGCAGCGTCAGCCCCTTGGGGGACACTGAAGCTTTCTTT. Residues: CSVSPLGDTEAFF.

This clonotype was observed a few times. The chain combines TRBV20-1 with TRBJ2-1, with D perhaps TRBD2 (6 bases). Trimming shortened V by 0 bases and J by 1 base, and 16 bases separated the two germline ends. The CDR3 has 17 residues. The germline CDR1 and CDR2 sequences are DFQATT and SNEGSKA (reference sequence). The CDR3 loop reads CSARDLSREWSYNEQFF. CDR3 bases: TGCAGTGCTAGAGATCTCTCTCGGGAGTGGTCCTACAATGAGCAGTTCTTC.

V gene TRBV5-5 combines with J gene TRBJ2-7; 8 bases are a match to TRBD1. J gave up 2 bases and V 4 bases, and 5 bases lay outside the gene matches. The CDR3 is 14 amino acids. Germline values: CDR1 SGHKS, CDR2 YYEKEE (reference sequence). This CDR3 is CASSELGQAYEQYF. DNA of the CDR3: TGTGCCAGCAGCGAATTGGGACAGGCCTACGAGCAGTACTTC.